These T cell receptor beta chains were read from a single sample in a study of cytomegalovirus exposure and HLA in healthy donors. The protocol was immunoSEQ multiplex PCR, while the TCRdb copy is restricted to in-frame clones and leaves out a portion. Of approximately 200,000 clones listed, around 80% are singletons. The sequencing input was PBMCs. All receptors come from a girl aged 2 to 9 in good health and CMV-seronegative. Each CDR3 is given with its conserved first and last residue. The D gene is left open where the match is weak. Part of the rows lack a size; the others show once, few, many or a class for expanded clones.

D	J	V	size	CDR3	DNA
NA	TRBJ1-2	TRBV5-4	NA	CASSLTGGFGYYGYTF	TGTGCCAGCAGCTTGACGGGGGGGTTTGGGTATTATGGCTACACCTTC
TRBD2	TRBJ2-7	TRBV19	NA	CASSSGSGGAYEQYF	TGTGCCAGTAGCAGCGGGAGCGGGGGAGCCTACGAGCAGTACTTC
TRBD2	TRBJ2-1	TRBV6-1	NA	CASSEPLAGGRNEQFF	TGTGCCAGCAGTGAACCATTAGCGGGGGGAAGGAATGAGCAGTTCTTC
NA	TRBJ1-3	TRBV23-1	once	CASNLALRGHIYF	TGCGCCAGCAATTTAGCTCTCAGGGGCCACATATATTTT
TRBD1	TRBJ2-7	TRBV7-2	NA	CASSWDRGPYEQYF	TGTGCCAGCAGTTGGGACAGGGGGCCCTACGAGCAGTACTTC
TRBD1	TRBJ2-5	TRBV5-1	NA	CASSLTLTGQKTQYF	TGCGCCAGCAGCTTGACCTTGACAGGGCAGAAGACCCAGTACTTC
TRBD1	TRBJ1-5	TRBV2	NA	CASNVDRVDQPQHF	TGTGCCAGCAACGTTGACAGGGTCGATCAGCCCCAGCATTTT
NA	TRBJ2-7	TRBV19	NA	CASSISGIYEQYF	TGTGCCAGTAGTATATCGGGGATCTACGAGCAGTACTTC
NA	TRBJ1-1	TRBV5-1	few	CASSRGSGAEAFF	TGCGCCAGCAGCAGGGGTTCGGGGGCTGAAGCTTTCTTT
NA	TRBJ2-7	TRBV7-7	NA	CASSAGLENYEQYF	TGTGCCAGCAGCGCCGGGTTAGAAAACTACGAGCAGTACTTC
TRBD1	TRBJ1-5	TRBV5-1	NA	CASSLTGGLNQPQHF	TGCGCCAGCAGCTTGACAGGGGGCCTAAATCAGCCCCAGCATTTT
NA	TRBJ1-1	TRBV5-1	NA	CASSWDFSNTEAFF	TGCGCCAGCAGCTGGGACTTTTCGAACACTGAAGCTTTCTTT
NA	TRBJ1-1	TRBV9	NA	CASSDYMNTEAFF	TGTGCCAGCAGCGACTACATGAACACTGAAGCTTTCTTT
NA	TRBJ2-2	TRBV2	NA	CASNIDTGELFF	TGTGCCAGCAATATAGACACCGGGGAGCTGTTTTTT
NA	TRBJ1-4	TRBV7-6	NA	CASSPGGEKLFF	TGTGCCAGCAGCCCGGGTGGGGAAAAACTGTTTTTT
TRBD2	TRBJ2-3	TRBV15	few	CATSTPLAGDGDTQYF	TGTGCCACCAGCACCCCACTAGCGGGAGATGGGGATACGCAGTATTTT
NA	TRBJ2-7	TRBV15	NA	CATSRDLDIDEQYF	TGTGCCACCAGCAGAGATCTCGACATTGACGAGCAGTACTTC
NA	TRBJ1-1	TRBV21-1	NA	CASSHRENTEAFF	TGTGCCAGCAGCCACCGGGAGAACACTGAAGCTTTCTTT
TRBD1	TRBJ2-1	TRBV6-6	NA	CASSYYTGGYNEQFF	TGTGCCAGCAGTTACTATACAGGGGGGTACAATGAGCAGTTCTTC
NA	TRBJ1-5	TRBV19	NA	CASSSDSGLYSNQPQHF	TGTGCCAGTAGCTCTGACAGCGGGTTATATAGCAATCAGCCCCAGCATTTT
TRBD1	TRBJ1-2	TRBV7-9	NA	CASSLETGQFLYGYTF	TGTGCCAGCAGCTTAGAAACGGGACAGTTCCTATATGGCTACACCTTC
TRBD1	TRBJ1-1	TRBV6-5	once	CASSKTTGRNTEAFF	TGTGCCAGCAGTAAGACGACAGGGAGGAACACTGAAGCTTTCTTT
TRBD2	TRBJ2-1	TRBV9	NA	CASSVGGGAYNEQFF	TGTGCCAGCAGCGTAGGCGGGGGGGCCTACAATGAGCAGTTCTTC
NA	TRBJ1-1	TRBV5-1	NA	CASSLAPVNTEAFF	TGCGCCAGCAGCTTGGCTCCCGTGAACACTGAAGCTTTCTTT
TRBD2	TRBJ2-3	TRBV10-3	NA	CAISRTSGSSTDTQYF	TGTGCCATCAGTAGGACTAGCGGGTCCAGCACAGATACGCAGTATTTT
NA	TRBJ1-6	TRBV4-1	few	CASSQEGALGSPLHF	TGCGCCAGCAGCCAAGAGGGGGCTCTTGGATCACCCCTCCACTTT
TRBD1	TRBJ2-7	TRBV28	NA	CASSFRDRRTEQYF	TGTGCCAGCAGTTTCCGGGACAGGAGAACCGAGCAGTACTTC
NA	TRBJ2-1	TRBV6-5	NA	CASSYGGRGRQFF	TGTGCCAGCAGTTACGGGGGGAGAGGGAGGCAGTTCTTC
NA	TRBJ1-3	TRBV9	NA	CASSARTFVPIYF	TGTGCCAGCAGCGCTCGGACATTTGTCCCCATATATTTT